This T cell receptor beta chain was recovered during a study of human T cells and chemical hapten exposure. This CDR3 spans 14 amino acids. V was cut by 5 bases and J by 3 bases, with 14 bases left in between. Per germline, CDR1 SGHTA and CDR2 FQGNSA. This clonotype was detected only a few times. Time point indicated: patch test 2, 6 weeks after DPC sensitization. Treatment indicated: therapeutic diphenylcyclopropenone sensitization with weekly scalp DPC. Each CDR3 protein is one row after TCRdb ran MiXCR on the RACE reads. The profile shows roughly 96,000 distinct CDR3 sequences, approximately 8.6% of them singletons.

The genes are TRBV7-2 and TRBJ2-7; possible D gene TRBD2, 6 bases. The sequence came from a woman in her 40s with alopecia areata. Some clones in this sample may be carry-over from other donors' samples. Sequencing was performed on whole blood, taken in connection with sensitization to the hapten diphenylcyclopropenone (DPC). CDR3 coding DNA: TGTGCCAGCAGCGGGCGGGCGGGGCGCTACGAGCAGTACTTC. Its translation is CASSGRAGRYEQYF.